This TCR beta chain stems from a study of identical twins' blood T cells. TCRdb called the 5' RACE reads again in MiXCR, with one record for every CDR3 protein. The sample includes 350,000 to 400,000 distinct CDR3 sequences, more than 25% of them seen just once. V lost 6 bases to trimming and J lost 1 base, with 22 bases between them. The CDR3 runs to 18 residues. Germline V lookup: CDR1 SGHAT, CDR2 FQNNGV. The specimen was PBMCs. The source is a woman aged 18-49 years in good health. V gene TRBV11-2 combines with J gene TRBJ1-5; the D gene is possibly TRBD1 (5 bases). CDR3 coding DNA: TGTGCCAGCAGTCCTACCCCGGGACGGCGGCGGAGCAATCAGCCCCAGCATTTT. Protein sequence: CASSPTPGRRRSNQPQHF.